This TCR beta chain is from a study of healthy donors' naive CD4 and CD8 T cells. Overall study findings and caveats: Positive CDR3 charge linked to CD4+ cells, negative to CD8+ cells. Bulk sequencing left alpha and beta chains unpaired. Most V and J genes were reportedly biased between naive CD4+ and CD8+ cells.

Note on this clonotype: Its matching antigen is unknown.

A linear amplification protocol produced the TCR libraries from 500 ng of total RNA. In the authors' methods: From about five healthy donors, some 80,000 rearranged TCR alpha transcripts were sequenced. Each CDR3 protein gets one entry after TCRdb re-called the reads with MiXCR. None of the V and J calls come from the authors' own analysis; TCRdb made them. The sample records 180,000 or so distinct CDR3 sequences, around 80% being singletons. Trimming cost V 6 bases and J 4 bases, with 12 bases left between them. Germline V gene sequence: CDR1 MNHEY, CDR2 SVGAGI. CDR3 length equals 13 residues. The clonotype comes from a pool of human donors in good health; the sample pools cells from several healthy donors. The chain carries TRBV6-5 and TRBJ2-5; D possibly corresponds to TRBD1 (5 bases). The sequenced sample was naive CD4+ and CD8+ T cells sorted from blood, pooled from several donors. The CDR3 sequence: CASRTQGLETQYF. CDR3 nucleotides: TGTGCCAGCAGAACGCAGGGTCTAGAGACCCAGTACTTC.